The entry that follows covers one T cell receptor beta chain sequence. Antigen unknown. The identical CDR3 is also encoded by other nucleotide sequences in the sample. The table came from immunoSEQ multiplex PCR; TCRdb's copy has only in-frame clones and leaves some out. There are some 800,000 clones in the sample; approximately 92% occur only once, and 24% lies in the top ten. Positively selected for CCR7, the CD45RO-negative cells used as naive CD8 cells excluded terminally differentiated effector memory CD45RA+ cells. These data come from a study of shared clonotypes between healthy human individuals. Study findings and constraints: The expectation was that sequencing depth would affect clonotype sharing among donors.

CDR1 and CDR2 from the germline V gene are MNHEY and SMNVEV (reference sequence). Trimming at V came to 2 bases and at J to 3 bases, leaving 2 bases not matched to a gene. The CDR3 extends over 14 amino acids. The source is a man younger than 40 in good health. The V and J genes are TRBV27 and TRBJ2-7; 9 bases are a match to TRBD2. The specimen sequenced was naive CD8+ T cells sorted from blood. CDR3 protein: CASSLGAGGYEQYF. Written as DNA, the CDR3 is TGTGCCAGCAGTTTAGGAGCGGGAGGCTACGAGCAGTACTTC.